This T cell receptor (beta chain) was retrieved from a study of T cell repertoires in cytomegalovirus infection. Looking at the study overall: Through public TCR beta signatures, both CMV infection and matching HLA type were indicated.

TCRdb analysed the reads with MiXCR anew, one entry per CDR3 protein. This table holds roughly 600,000 distinct CDR3 sequences, about 24% found once. The CDR3 has 11 residues. CDR1 is LNHDA and CDR2 is SQIVND in the germline V gene (reference sequence). Trimming removed 11 bases from V and 6 bases from J, with 13 bases in between. Findings and caveats of the study: Cumulative public TCR beta family frequency identified CMV carriers with the relevant HLA.

This clonotype was seen a few times. Its antigen is unidentified. The chain carries TRBV19 and TRBJ1-1, with a tentative D call TRBD1 (5 bases). The sample taken for sequencing was CD8+ T cells from PBMCs. The origin of this receptor is a human donor in good health (CMV status not recorded). Some clones in this sample may be carry-over from other donors' samples. CDR3 protein: CALRRGPEAFF. The CDR3 nucleotides read TGTGCCCTACGAAGGGGTCCTGAAGCTTTCTTT.